A single sample is the source of the 6 T cell receptor beta chains below, sequenced in a study of T cell changes during pregnancy in multiple sclerosis. Produced via immunoSEQ multiplex PCR; TCRdb's table is partial and in-frame only. This table has about 22,000 clones, 91% appearing once. The sequencing here drew on CD4+ T cells from peripheral blood mononuclear cells, taken in the third trimester of pregnancy. Receptor source: a female donor in good health, enrolled as a control in a pregnancy study.

This chain joins TRBV6-5 and TRBJ1-5, with D possibly TRBD1 on 6 matching bases. The germline V gene encodes CDR1 MNHEY and CDR2 SVGAGI. This CDR3 is 14 amino acids long. The V gene lost 6 bases and the J gene lost 1 base, with 10 bases spanning the gap. DNA of the CDR3: TGTGCCAGCAGCACAGGGTTAAGCAATCAGCCCCAGCATTTT. Its protein is CASSTGLSNQPQHF.

The V and J genes are TRBV29-1 and TRBJ2-1, with D unresolved. Germline V lookup: CDR1 SQVTM, CDR2 ANQGSEA. Between the trimmed V and J ends, which lost 3 bases and 2 bases, there was a span of 20 bases. The CDR3 runs 17 residues. The CDR3 region is CSVDRLVPPVAYNEQFF. The CDR3 DNA is TGCAGCGTTGACAGACTCGTTCCCCCCGTGGCCTACAATGAGCAGTTCTTC.

The V gene is TRBV29-1, the J gene TRBJ1-2; D ambiguous. Germline CDR1 is SQVTM and CDR2 is ANQGSEA. The ends were cut back, 3 bases at V and 1 base at J, with 6 bases in the middle. The CDR3 runs 12 residues. The CDR3 loop reads CSVEASNYGYTF. The CDR3, as DNA: TGCAGCGTTGAGGCAAGTAACTATGGCTACACCTTC.

V is TRBV5-1 and J is TRBJ2-1, with TRBD2 identical over 9 bases. The CDR3 totals 15 residues. J was trimmed by 9 bases and V by 0 bases; bases with no gene match: 7. Germline loops: CDR1 SGHRS, CDR2 YFSETQ. CDR3 in amino acids: CASSLAPSGTFEQFF. In DNA form, the CDR3 reads TGCGCCAGCAGCTTGGCTCCTAGCGGGACTTTTGAGCAGTTCTTC.

J is TRBJ1-2 and V is TRBV11-2, with 12 bases fitting TRBD1. The V and J ends lost 4 bases and 4 bases, in that order; junction bases with no gene match: 13. CDR3 length: 18 residues. Germline-derived CDR1 and CDR2 are SGHAT and FQNNGV. The CDR3 DNA reads as TGTGCCAGCAGCTCCCTCCGGGGACAGGGGGCGCGGGTCTATGGCTACACCTTC. Translating gives CASSSLRGQGARVYGYTF.

The V gene is TRBV5-4, the J gene TRBJ1-2; TRBD1 matches at 9 bases. The V gene end was trimmed by 4 bases and the J gene end by 6 bases; junction bases not matched to a gene: 10. Germline V CDR1 and CDR2: SGHNT, YYREEE (reference sequence). The CDR3 is 15 amino acids. This chain's CDR3 is CASSPIRTGDNGYTF. CDR3 nucleotide sequence: TGTGCCAGCAGCCCGATCCGGACAGGGGATAATGGCTACACCTTC.